Below, one TCR beta chain is given with its context. What it binds is not known. The data were obtained in a study of T cells in Graves' hyperthyroidism and ophthalmopathy. The CDR3 runs 14 residues. V was shortened by 2 bases and J by 0 bases, with 7 bases between the two germline ends. General study findings and limits: Classification by a 13 V-J model distinguished ophthalmopathy from stable hyperthyroidism.

Amplified regions were TCR beta CDR3 sequences from RNA transcripts. The HTBI set primed first-round TCR CDR3 RT-PCR. MiXCR, applied by TCRdb to the multiplex PCR reads, yields one record per CDR3 protein. The table records around 580,000 distinct CDR3 sequences, roughly 17% of them present only once. Patients aged 18 to 65 with hyperthyroidism were newly diagnosed, with duration under 2 months. Cells are PBMCs isolated from about 10 ml of fresh blood. Sequencing used blood. The chain recombines TRBV12-3 or TRBV12-4 with TRBJ1-1; D unclear. The TCR was taken from a woman in her late teens or twenties with Graves' hyperthyroidism. The CDR3, as DNA: TGTGCCAGCAGTTTATGGGGTCTGAACACTGAAGCTTTCTTT. Translating it yields CASSLWGLNTEAFF.